What follows are 32 T cell receptor beta chains derived from one specimen sequenced in a study of neurological immune-mediated disorders. TCRdb used MiXCR to reprocess the 5' RACE reads, holding one entry per CDR3 protein. Among 35,000 or so distinct CDR3 sequences listed, about 14% were seen once. Material: PBMCs. Every receptor here comes from a woman between 45 and 60 years old with HTLV-1-associated myelopathy (HAM/TSP).

This clonotype was observed at least ten times. This chain uses TRBV13 with TRBJ2-3; D ambiguous. V was pared by 5 bases and J by 4 bases, with 7 bases between. The CDR3 is 12 residues long. CDR1 and CDR2 from the germline V gene are PRHDT and FYEKMQ (reference sequence). CDR3 sequence reads: CASSLMADTQYF. DNA of the CDR3: TGTGCCAGCAGCCTAATGGCAGATACGCAGTATTTT.

At least ten counts were recorded for this clonotype. The J gene is TRBJ1-1, the V gene TRBV20-1, with D tentatively TRBD1 (5 bases). V lost 1 base and J 3 bases, leaving 9 bases between the germline ends. CDR1 and CDR2 from the germline V gene are DFQATT and SNEGSKA (reference sequence). The CDR3 covers 13 residues. The CDR3 sequence is CSARAFRDTEAFF. CDR3 DNA: TGCAGTGCTAGAGCTTTCAGGGACACTGAAGCTTTCTTT.

J is TRBJ1-5 and V is TRBV20-1, with TRBD1 matching over 8 bases. The length of the CDR3 is 17 residues. Trimming removed 5 bases from V and 4 bases from J; junction bases left unmatched: 16. Looked up from germline, CDR1 is DFQATT and CDR2 is SNEGSKA (reference sequence). In DNA form, the CDR3 reads TGCAGTGCTCGGGTCCCGGGACAGGTTGATGGGAATCAGCCCCAGCATTTT. The encoded protein is CSARVPGQVDGNQPQHF.

This clonotype came up many times. The chain employs TRBV5-6 and TRBJ2-1; D perhaps matches TRBD2 (6 bases). The V and J ends lost 4 bases and 0 bases respectively, with 11 bases between them. CDR1 and CDR2 from the germline V gene are SGHDT and YYEEEE. The CDR3 runs to 15 residues. CDR3 sequence (DNA): TGTGCCAGCAGCGCGGGATTTAGCTCCTACAATGAGCAGTTCTTC. Its translation: CASSAGFSSYNEQFF. Using reference TRBV5-6 and TRBJ2-1 for the parts outside the CDR3, the full variable domain is DAGVTQSPTHLIKTRGQQVTLRCSPKSGHDTVSWYQQALGQGPQFIFQYYEEEERQRGNFPDRFSGHQFPNYSSELNVNALLLGDSALYLCASSAGFSSYNEQFFGPGTRLTVL.

This clonotype was recorded at least ten times. The V gene is TRBV7-2, the J gene TRBJ2-4; D remains ambiguous. Germline V gives CDR1 SGHTA, CDR2 FQGNSA. The CDR3 loop spans 12 amino acids. Trimming pared 1 base from V and 6 bases from J, leaving 4 bases between. CDR3 nucleotide sequence: TGTGCCAGCAGCTTAGGGGGAAACATTCAGTACTTC. The encoded protein is CASSLGGNIQYF.

This clonotype showed up many times. The chain uses TRBV20-1 and TRBJ1-1, with a possible D match to TRBD1 (6 bases). The CDR3 contains 11 residues. Germline lookup yields CDR1 DFQATT and CDR2 SNEGSKA (reference sequence). The chain's CDR3 is CRLTGSTEAFF. In nucleotides, the CDR3 is TGCCGACTCACAGGGAGCACTGAAGCTTTCTTT.

This clonotype was detected many times. V usage is TRBV27 and J usage is TRBJ2-7; 7 positions agree with TRBD2. Germline values: CDR1 MNHEY, CDR2 SMNVEV (reference sequence). Unmatched junction bases numbered 12, after V lost 3 bases and J lost 7 bases. This CDR3 is 15 amino acids long. CDR3 protein: CASSLTGGPGGEQYF. CDR3 DNA sequence: TGTGCCAGCAGTTTGACGGGGGGACCGGGTGGTGAGCAGTACTTC.

This clonotype has at least ten counts. The chain recombines TRBV3-1 with TRBJ2-1; TRBD1 matches at 8 bases. CDR1 is LGHDT, CDR2 YNNKEL, per germline (reference sequence). The CDR3 loop spans 19 amino acids. J was trimmed by 4 bases and V by 4 bases; bases with no gene match: 18. The CDR3 bases are TGTGCCAGCAGCCTAGAAGCTAGACAAGAGACAGGGGCGTACAATGAGCAGTTCTTC. This translates into CASSLEARQETGAYNEQFF.

There are many counts of this clonotype. The V gene is TRBV18, the J gene TRBJ2-1; 7 bases are a match to TRBD1. Germline trimming cut 6 bases from V and 8 bases from J; bases unmatched to any gene: 13. The CDR3 is 15 residues long. Germline V gene lookup returns CDR1 KGHSH and CDR2 LQKENI. CDR3: CASSLSVGQVDEQFF. CDR3 DNA sequence: TGTGCCAGCTCCCTTTCCGTTGGACAGGTCGATGAGCAGTTCTTC.

Many counts were recorded for this clonotype. The rearrangement uses TRBV29-1 and TRBJ1-1; D unresolved. Trimming cost V 4 bases and J 5 bases, with 11 bases left between them. The CDR3 runs 12 residues. Germline CDR1 SQVTM, CDR2 ANQGSEA. CDR3 residues: CSVAGQKTEAFF. The CDR3 DNA reads as TGCAGCGTTGCCGGGCAGAAGACTGAAGCTTTCTTT. Drawing the rest from reference TRBV29-1 and TRBJ1-1, the complete variable domain is SAVISQKPSRDICQRGTSLTIQCQVDSQVTMMFWYRQQPGQSLTLIATANQGSEATYESGFVIDKFPISRPNLTFSTLTVSNMSPEDSSIYLCSVAGQKTEAFFGQGTRLTVV.

Points on this clonotype: At one of its ends the junction is not consistent with the germline gene, which may arise from a read error. This rearrangement joins TRBV5-1 to TRBJ2-5; TRBD1 agrees at 9 bases. The germline V gene encodes CDR1 SGHRS and CDR2 YFSETQ. The CDR3 loop spans 15 amino acids. The CDR3 is CSSSPTGTGLETQYF. The CDR3 DNA reads TGCTCCAGTAGCCCAACCGGGACAGGGCTAGAGACCCAGTACTTC.

This clonotype came up many times. This CDR3 reads CASSPTVGTFSNQPQHF. As DNA, the CDR3 is TGTGCCAGCAGCCCCACCGTAGGGACGTTTAGCAATCAGCCCCAGCATTTT. The chain is built from TRBV12-3 or TRBV12-4 and TRBJ1-5; D is possibly TRBD1 (5 bases). Deletions cut 6 bases from V and 0 bases from J, with 18 bases between. There are 17 residues in the CDR3.

This clonotype has ten or more counts. The chain carries TRBV5-1 and TRBJ2-2; D is ambiguous. Germline V lookup: CDR1 SGHRS, CDR2 YFSETQ. CDR3 length: 14 residues. Trimming took off 2 bases at V and 0 bases at J, with 5 bases between the two ends. The CDR3 sequence: CASSFGPNTGELFF. CDR3 sequence (DNA): TGCGCCAGCAGCTTCGGGCCGAACACCGGGGAGCTGTTTTTT.

This clonotype came up many times. The V gene is TRBV14, the J gene TRBJ2-2; D uncertain. V lost 0 bases and J lost 1, with 12 bases in between. Germline lookup yields CDR1 SGHDN and CDR2 FVKESK. The CDR3 is 17 residues long. The CDR3 DNA is TGTGCCAGCAGCCAAGAATACGGCGGAATGAACACCGGGGAGCTGTTTTTT. The encoded protein is CASSQEYGGMNTGELFF.

The CDR3 DNA reads TGTGCCAGCAGAAGACCGGTGCAAAACACTGAAGCTTTCTTT. It yields the protein CASRRPVQNTEAFF. The rearrangement uses TRBV7-9 and TRBJ1-1; D gene ambiguous. Germline CDR1 SEHNR, CDR2 FQNEAQ (reference sequence). The CDR3 is 14 residues long. The germline V and J ends were trimmed by 6 bases and 2 bases, with 13 bases remaining between them.

The sample holds many counts of this clonotype. The chain joins TRBV4-1 to TRBJ2-2, with 7 bases that match TRBD1. This CDR3 spans 16 amino acids. J gave up 4 bases and V 1 base, and 6 bases lay outside the gene matches. The germline V gene has CDR1 MGHRA and CDR2 YSYEKL. The CDR3 nucleotides read TGCGCCAGCAGCCAAGGCCTCGGGACAGCCACCGGGGAGCTGTTTTTT. It is translated as CASSQGLGTATGELFF.

This clonotype has at least ten counts. The rearrangement uses TRBV27 and TRBJ2-3, with D possibly being TRBD1 (6 bases). Germline-derived CDR1 and CDR2 are MNHEY and SMNVEV (reference sequence). The CDR3 is made up of 13 amino acids. V was trimmed by 5 bases and J by 6 bases, leaving 12 bases between them. CDR3 region: CASSQGPWDTQYF. In DNA form, the CDR3 reads TGTGCCAGCAGTCAGGGGCCTTGGGATACGCAGTATTTT.

This clonotype was counted at least ten times. The chain recombines TRBV20-1 with TRBJ1-2; TRBD1 aligns across 7 bases. Per germline, CDR1 DFQATT and CDR2 SNEGSKA (reference sequence). The V segment lost 1 base and the J segment 4 bases; nucleotides outside the gene matches: 3. The CDR3 has 13 residues. CDR3 residues: CSARAGGPYGYTF. CDR3 sequence (DNA): TGCAGTGCTAGAGCAGGGGGACCCTATGGCTACACCTTC.

At least ten counts were recorded for this clonotype. The V call is TRBV15, the J call TRBJ1-5; 8 bases map to TRBD1. Trimming took 3 bases from V and 6 from J; bases not matched to a gene: 7. CDR1 is LNHNV and CDR2 is YYDKDF in the germline V gene (reference sequence). This CDR3 region has 15 residues. The CDR3 here is CATSRSGGQFQPQHF. The CDR3 DNA reads TGTGCCACCAGCAGGTCAGGGGGCCAGTTTCAGCCCCAGCATTTT.

This clonotype appeared many times. The chain has TRBV6-1 and TRBJ2-5, with 7 nucleotides matching TRBD1. The CDR3 runs to 19 residues. Germline values: CDR1 MNHNS, CDR2 SASEGT. The junction had 17 bases not matched to a gene; V was cut back by 2 bases and J by 2 bases. The CDR3 protein is CASSERKSRGRGSQETQYF. The CDR3 nucleotides are TGTGCCAGCAGTGAAAGAAAGTCGAGAGGCAGGGGGTCACAAGAGACCCAGTACTTC.

This clonotype came up many times. The gene calls are TRBV5-1 and TRBJ1-4, with D perhaps matching TRBD1 (5 bases). CDR1 and CDR2 from the germline V gene are SGHRS and YFSETQ. This CDR3 is built from 14 residues. V dropped 0 bases and J dropped 8 bases, with 11 bases sitting between them. The CDR3 DNA follows: TGCGCCAGCAGCTTGGGAAGGCAGGGAGAAAAACTGTTTTTT. Translated: CASSLGRQGEKLFF.

This clonotype was seen many times. The chain carries TRBV7-3 and TRBJ2-1; a weak D match, TRBD2 (6 bases). CDR1 and CDR2 (germline): SGHTA, FQGTGA. The CDR3 consists of 13 residues. Trimming pared 3 bases from V and 6 bases from J, leaving 9 bases between. The CDR3 spells CASSFQGGNEQFF. The CDR3 DNA follows: TGTGCCAGCAGCTTCCAGGGAGGCAATGAGCAGTTCTTC.

The V call is TRBV10-3, the J call TRBJ2-5, with D perhaps matching TRBD1 or TRBD2 (5 bases each). The CDR3 consists of 12 residues. Germline V gene data show CDR1 as ENHRY and CDR2 as SYGVKD. The germline V and J ends were trimmed by 2 bases and 5 bases, with 6 bases remaining between them. CDR3 amino acids: CAISEGGETQYF. The CDR3 nucleotides are TGTGCCATCAGTGAGGGGGGTGAGACCCAGTACTTC.

This clonotype was observed at least ten times. The V and J genes are TRBV5-1 and TRBJ2-5; D is unresolved. Between the trimmed V and J ends, which lost 0 bases and 5 bases, there was a span of 11 bases. The CDR3 runs to 14 residues. Germline V gene lookup returns CDR1 SGHRS and CDR2 YFSETQ. CDR3 sequence reads: CASSLAGLGETQYF. The CDR3 region has the DNA TGCGCCAGCAGCTTGGCTGGCCTTGGGGAGACCCAGTACTTC. Full variable domain (remainder filled in from reference TRBV5-1 and TRBJ2-5): KAGVTQTPRYLIKTRGQQVTLSCSPISGHRSVSWYQQTPGQGLQFLFEYFSETQRNKGNFPGRFSGRQFSNSRSEMNVSTLELGDSALYLCASSLAGLGETQYFGPGTRLLVL.

This clonotype has at least ten counts. The genes are TRBV4-3 and TRBJ1-2; 8 nucleotides match TRBD1. Germline V gene data show CDR1 as LGHNA and CDR2 as YSLEER. The CDR3 has 16 residues. J was trimmed by 2 bases and V by 0 bases; bases with no gene match: 5. CDR3 coding DNA: TGCGCCAGCAGCCAAGATATCTGGACAGGGAACTATGGCTACACCTTC. It codes for CASSQDIWTGNYGYTF.

This clonotype was seen repeatedly, ten times or more. The CDR3 here is CASRRTVGKAGGWGEQYF. The CDR3 bases are TGTGCCAGCAGACGGACGGTTGGTAAAGCGGGGGGCTGGGGCGAGCAGTACTTC. The gene calls are TRBV7-9 and TRBJ2-7; 9 nucleotides align to TRBD2. CDR1 SEHNR and CDR2 FQNEAQ come from the germline V gene (reference sequence). With V trimmed by 6 bases and J by 6 bases, 21 bases remained unmatched. This CDR3 is 18 amino acids long.

This clonotype was observed at least ten times. The chain is built from TRBV24-1 and TRBJ2-7, with 8 nucleotides matching TRBD2. Per the germline V gene, CDR1 is KGHDR and CDR2 is SFDVKD. The CDR3 loop spans 16 amino acids. J lost 3 bases, V lost 1 base, and 7 bases had no gene match. Written as DNA, the CDR3 is TGTGCCACCAGTGATTTTAAGATCGGGGGGGTCTACGAGCAGTACGTC. Encoded protein: CATSDFKIGGVYEQYV.

In its sample, this clonotype was seen many times. J is TRBJ2-5 and V is TRBV24-1; 9 bases fit TRBD1. The trim removed 9 bases at V and 1 base at J, leaving 2 bases unmatched. Germline V CDR1 and CDR2: KGHDR, SFDVKD. This CDR3 comprises 13 residues. CDR3 residues: CATRDRVQETQYF. CDR3 nucleotides: TGTGCCACCCGGGACAGGGTCCAAGAGACCCAGTACTTC.

The table lists this clonotype with many counts. The chain recombines TRBV6-6 with TRBJ2-4, with D hard to call. The V and J ends lost 6 bases and 3 bases respectively, with 12 bases between them. Looked up from germline, CDR1 is MNHNY and CDR2 is SVGAGI (reference sequence). The CDR3 runs to 14 residues. As DNA, the CDR3 is TGTGCCAGCAGGTCTTATGGCGTCAAAAACATTCAGTACTTC. Protein sequence: CASRSYGVKNIQYF.

This clonotype was counted many times. The CDR3 DNA reads as TGTGCCAGCAGCCTCGGGGCGGCCCAGTACTTC. It encodes CASSLGAAQYF. The V and J genes are TRBV11-2 and TRBJ2-5; D assignment may be TRBD1 or TRBD2 (5 bases each). CDR1 and CDR2 from the germline V gene are SGHAT and FQNNGV. CDR3 length: 11 residues. The germline V and J ends were trimmed by 5 bases and 9 bases, with 10 bases remaining between them.

The sample holds many counts of this clonotype. The chain couples TRBV3-1 to TRBJ1-2, with a tentative D call TRBD1 (5 bases). The CDR3 spans 14 residues. From germline, CDR1 is LGHDT and CDR2 YNNKEL (reference sequence). Trimming took off 0 bases at V and 7 bases at J, with 12 bases between the two ends. The CDR3: CASSQEGQGLGYTF. The CDR3 nucleotides are TGTGCCAGCAGCCAAGAGGGGCAGGGACTTGGCTACACCTTC.

This clonotype was seen repeatedly, ten times or more. The CDR3: CASSFTGGTDTQYF. CDR3 DNA: TGTGCCAGCAGCTTCACGGGGGGCACAGATACGCAGTATTTT. The genes are TRBV7-3 and TRBJ2-3; possible D gene TRBD2, 6 bases. CDR1 and CDR2 from the germline V gene are SGHTA and FQGTGA. CDR3 length: 14 residues. The V end lost 3 bases, the J end lost 1 base, and 8 bases lay between the germline ends.